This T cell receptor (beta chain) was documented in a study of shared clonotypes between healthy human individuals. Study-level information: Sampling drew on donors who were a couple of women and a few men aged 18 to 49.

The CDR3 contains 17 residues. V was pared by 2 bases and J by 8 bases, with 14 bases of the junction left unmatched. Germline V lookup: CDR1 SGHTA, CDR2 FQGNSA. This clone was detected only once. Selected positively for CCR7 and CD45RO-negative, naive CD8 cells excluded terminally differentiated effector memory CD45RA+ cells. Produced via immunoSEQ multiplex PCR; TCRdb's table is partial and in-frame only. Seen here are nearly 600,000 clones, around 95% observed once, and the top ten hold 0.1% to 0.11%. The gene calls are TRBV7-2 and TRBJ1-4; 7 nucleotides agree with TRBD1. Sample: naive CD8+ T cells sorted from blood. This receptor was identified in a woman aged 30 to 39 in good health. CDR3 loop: CASSLRRRGQGGEKLFF. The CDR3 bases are TGTGCCAGCAGCTTAAGACGTAGGGGGCAGGGTGGAGAAAAACTGTTTTTT.